Sequencing of this TCR beta chain was carried out in a study of early T cells in non-severe SARS-CoV-2 infection. Study background: Sequencing of bulk RNA from unsorted whole blood was done, without chain pairing. Study-wide results and caveats: VDJdb matching, biased toward anti-spike CD8 responses, missed private and CD4 specificities.

This clonotype has more than one count but fewer than ten. Its antigen is as yet unknown. A much larger clone lies one base from this, so it may be a read error. The CDR3 is 12 residues long. Attached unique molecular identifiers marked individual cDNA molecules. TCRdb ran MiXCR on the 5' RACE reads and lists one entry per CDR3 protein. This sample has tens of thousands of distinct CDR3 sequences, with about 9.9% found just once. The sequence came from an adult who was a healthcare worker with PCR-confirmed SARS-CoV-2 infection or an uninfected control (not recorded which). This chain links TRBV12-3 or TRBV12-4 with TRBJ1-1, with TRBD1 as a possible D gene (6 bases). Sequencing was done on a sample of whole blood. The CDR3 is CASSLGTAEASF. The CDR3 bases are TGTGCCAGCAGTTTAGGGACAGCTGAAGCTTCCTTT.